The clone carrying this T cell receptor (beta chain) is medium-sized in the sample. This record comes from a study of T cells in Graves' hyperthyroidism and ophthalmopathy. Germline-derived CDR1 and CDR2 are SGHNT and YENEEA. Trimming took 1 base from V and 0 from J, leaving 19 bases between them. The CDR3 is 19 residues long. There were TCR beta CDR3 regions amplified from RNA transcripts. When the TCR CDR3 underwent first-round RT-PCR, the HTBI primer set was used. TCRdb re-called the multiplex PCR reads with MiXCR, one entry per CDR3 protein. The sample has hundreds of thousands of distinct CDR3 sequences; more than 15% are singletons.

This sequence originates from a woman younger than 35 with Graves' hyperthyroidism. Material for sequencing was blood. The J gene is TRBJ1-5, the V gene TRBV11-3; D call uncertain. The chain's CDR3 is CASSLGGSGSNYSNQPQHF. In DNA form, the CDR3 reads TGTGCCAGCAGCTTAGGCGGTAGTGGCAGCAACTATAGCAATCAGCCCCAGCATTTT.